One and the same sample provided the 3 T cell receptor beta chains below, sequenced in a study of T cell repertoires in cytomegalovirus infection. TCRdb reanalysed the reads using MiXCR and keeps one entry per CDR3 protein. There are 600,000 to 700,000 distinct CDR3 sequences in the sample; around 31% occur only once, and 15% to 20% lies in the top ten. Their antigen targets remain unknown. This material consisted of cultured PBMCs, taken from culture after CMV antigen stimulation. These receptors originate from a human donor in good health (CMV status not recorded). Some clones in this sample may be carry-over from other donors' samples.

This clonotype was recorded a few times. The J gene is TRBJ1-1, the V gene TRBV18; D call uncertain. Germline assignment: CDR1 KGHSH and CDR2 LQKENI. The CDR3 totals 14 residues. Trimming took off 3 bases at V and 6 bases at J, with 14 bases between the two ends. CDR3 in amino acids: CASSPVQSGPEAFF. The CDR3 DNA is TGTGCCAGCTCACCGGTACAGTCTGGCCCTGAAGCTTTCTTT.

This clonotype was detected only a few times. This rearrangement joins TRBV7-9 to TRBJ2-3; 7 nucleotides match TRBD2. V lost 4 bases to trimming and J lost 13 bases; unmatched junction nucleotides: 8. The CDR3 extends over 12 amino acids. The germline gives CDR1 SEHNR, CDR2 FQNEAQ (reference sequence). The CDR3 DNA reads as TGTGCCAGCAGCTCGGGGCGGGGGTCGGAGTATTTT. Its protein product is CASSSGRGSEYF.

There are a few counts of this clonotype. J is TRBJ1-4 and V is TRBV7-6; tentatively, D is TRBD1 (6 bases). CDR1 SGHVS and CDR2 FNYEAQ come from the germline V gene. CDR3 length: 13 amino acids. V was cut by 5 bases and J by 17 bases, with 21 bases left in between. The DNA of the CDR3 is TGTGCCAGCAGCCCCCCCGGGGGCCGGGACCTATTTTTT. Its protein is CASSPPGGRDLFF.